This section outlines one T cell receptor (beta chain) sequence together with its context. The antigen remains unidentified. The sample belongs to a study of blood T cells in healthy people across ages. Points from the study as a whole: Naive and antigen-experienced cells were not separated, limiting conclusive comparison.

V was pared by 3 bases and J by 5 bases, with 25 bases between. The CDR3 sequence is 17 residues long. Germline V gene data show CDR1 as DFQATT and CDR2 as SNEGSKA (reference sequence). A J-beta primer mix and a sample-barcoded 5' primer were used in a second PCR of roughly 7 to 12 cycles. TCRdb re-analysed the 5' RACE reads in MiXCR, keeping a single row per CDR3 protein. The sample lists 540,000 or so distinct CDR3 sequences, nearly 25% seen once, with approximately 10% in the top ten. These data were also filed under a second study, of T cells of mothers and their children.

The sequenced material came from blood. The rearrangement joins TRBV20-1 to TRBJ2-5, with a weak D call TRBD2 (6 bases). This receptor was obtained from a boy between 10 and 17 years old in good health. The CDR3 here is CSARGIVNWLGGETQYF. As DNA, the CDR3 is TGCAGTGCTAGGGGTATCGTGAATTGGCTTGGGGGGGAGACCCAGTACTTC.